The following is a T cell receptor beta chain sequence with its context. Antigen: not known. The entry originates in a study of shared clonotypes between healthy human individuals. Overall study findings and caveats: Across a handful of donors, naive CD4 shared around 5%, naive CD8 3% to 3.5%, memory CD4 roughly 2.4%, memory CD8 0.4%. Clonotypes shared by all four sorted-subset donors had higher generation probabilities than non-shared clonotypes.

This CDR3 is 13 amino acids long. Germline V lookup: CDR1 KGHSH, CDR2 LQKENI. With 5 bases removed from V and 5 bases from J, the gap between germline ends came to 12 bases. The study drew its donors from healthy HIV-negative adults without recent acute infections or vaccinations. Original methodology: Because ImmunoSEQ provided only junction sequences with no quality scores, the filtering differed. Profiled with immunoSEQ multiplex PCR; TCRdb holds only in-frame clones, not every one. The V and J calls and clone size come from that table; D and trimming were worked out from the DNA. The sample lists approximately 2.3 million clones, 85% to 95% seen once, with about 0.39% in the top ten.

This clonotype was obtained from a man aged 18 to 29 in good health. Some clones in this sample may be carry-over from other donors' samples. Input material: naive CD4+ T cells from PBMCs. Sample subset: CD45RA+ positively selected. V usage is TRBV18 and J usage is TRBJ1-2, with a tentative D call TRBD1 (5 bases). CDR3 in amino acids: CASSSDSGYGYTF. The CDR3 nucleotides are TGTGCCAGCTCATCCGACAGTGGTTATGGCTACACCTTC.